This T cell receptor beta chain comes out of a study of OX40 agonist ivuxolimab in advanced cancers. Study-wide background: Administration of intravenous ivuxolimab to patients occurred every 2 weeks at 0.01 to 10 mg/kg.

In the case of this clone: Other nucleotide sequences in the sample specify the same CDR3.

Blood samples were obtained at baseline, cycle 4 day 1, and cycle 7 day 1. Produced via immunoSEQ multiplex PCR; TCRdb's table is partial and in-frame only. The table has more than 60,000 clones, approximately 90% seen once; the top ten hold 0.85% to 1%. The trim removed 3 bases at V and 0 bases at J, leaving 4 bases unmatched. This CDR3 is 16 amino acids long. In germline, CDR1 is MNHNS, CDR2 SASEGT. The chain carries TRBV6-1 and TRBJ2-3; 9 nucleotides agree with TRBD2. Specimen: CD4+ or CD8+ T cells sorted from blood, collected in a trial of the OX40 agonist ivuxolimab. The origin of this receptor is an adult with an advanced solid tumor such as melanoma, head and neck, liver or kidney cancer. As DNA, the CDR3 is TGTGCCAGCAGTGAGGGGGCGGGGGGGAGCACAGATACGCAGTATTTT. Protein: CASSEGAGGSTDTQYF.